Sequencing of this TCR beta chain was carried out in a study of blood T cell repertoires in COVID-19. Whole-study context: Samples taken during acute and convalescent COVID-19 were collected in the United States, Italy and Spain.

As handled by the study authors: Quantification of nucleated cells was approximated via reference gene primer amplification. The assay was immunoSEQ multiplex PCR, and TCRdb's table has in-frame clones only and misses some. That table gives V, J and clone size, and the DNA gave D and trimming. The repertoire has roughly 80,000 clones, roughly 80% of them found once; the top ten carry about a tenth. CDR1 GTSNPN and CDR2 SVGIG come from the germline V gene (reference sequence). Deletions cut 5 bases from V and 3 bases from J, with 11 bases between. The CDR3 is 12 amino acids. Sample: peripheral blood. This clonotype originated in a human donor in a cohort sampled during active COVID-19. This chain links TRBV30 with TRBJ2-7; tentatively, D is TRBD1 (5 bases). The DNA for the CDR3 is TGTGCCTGGTCGGACAACCGCTACGAGCAGTACTTC. It encodes CAWSDNRYEQYF.